This TCR beta chain appears in the sequencing data of a study of PD-1 blockade in classical Hodgkin lymphoma. Study conclusions and caveats: A significant rise in TCR diversity by C4D1 was seen for CD4+ but not CD8+ cells.

Comment on this clone: What it recognizes is unknown.

The length of the CDR3 is 13 residues. CDR1 is MGHRA, CDR2 YSYEKL, per germline. V shed 2 bases and J 12 bases; nucleotides not matched to a gene: 6. Time point specified: cycle 4 day 1 (C4D1), after about 6 weeks of nivolumab. Each patient's relapse followed autologous stem cell transplantation, and brentuximab vedotin exposure varied. Repertoires were generated with immunoSEQ multiplex PCR, while TCRdb's copy carries only in-frame clones and drops some. The sample includes about 16,000 clones, 83% of them seen just once. This clonotype was obtained from a human donor with classical Hodgkin lymphoma. J is TRBJ2-1 and V is TRBV4-1; TRBD2 agrees at 8 bases. The sequencing here drew on peripheral blood mononuclear cells (PBMCs), taken before the fourth cycle of nivolumab. The CDR3 sequence is CASSQSLLAVQFF. For the CDR3, the DNA is TGCGCCAGCAGCCAATCCCTACTAGCGGTGCAGTTCTTC.